This T cell receptor (beta chain) came from a study of cytomegalovirus exposure and HLA in healthy donors. Whole-study findings and limits: In vitro data verified three CMV-associated chains as specific for CMV antigens. In an earlier analysis, most TCR beta V segments were productive about 87% or about 30% of the time. The study put 150 to 200 TCR beta chains on its list as cytomegalovirus-associated. The authors later found HLA-associated TCR beta chains more clonally expanded than equally common others.

The PCR ran on 60 Vbeta and 13 Jbeta primers. Here immunoSEQ multiplex PCR was the method, and the copy in TCRdb shows in-frame clones only, minus some. Of some 100,000 clones in the sample, nearly 80% were seen once. The CDR3 is 16 residues long. J lost 2 bases, V lost 5 bases, and 2 bases had no gene match. CDR1 and CDR2 from the germline V gene are SGHTA and FQGTGA. Points on this clone: Antigen: not known.

The sample comprised PBMCs. The chain couples TRBV7-3 to TRBJ2-6; 11 positions agree with TRBD1. This clonotype was obtained from a woman aged 35 to 49 in good health and CMV-seropositive. CDR3 residues: CASSRTGGAGANVLTF. In DNA form, the CDR3 reads TGTGCCAGCAGCAGGACAGGGGGCGCTGGGGCCAACGTCCTGACTTTC.